These 15 T cell receptor beta chains came from one sample sequenced in a study of blood T cell repertoires in COVID-19. The assay was immunoSEQ multiplex PCR, and TCRdb's table has in-frame clones only and misses some. This table has 150,000 or so clones, around 88% appearing once. Sequencing was performed on PBMCs or T cells enriched from blood (not recorded which). These receptors were obtained from a woman in her forties or fifties in a cohort exposed to, infected with or recovered from COVID-19 (not recorded which).

This sequence joins TRBV2 and TRBJ1-3; D is ambiguous. Trimming pared 3 bases from V and 0 bases from J, leaving 9 bases between. Germline loops: CDR1 SNHLY, CDR2 FYNNEI. This CDR3 region has 15 residues. CDR3 nucleotide sequence: TGTGCCAGCAGTGACCGTCAGATCTCTGGAAACACCATATATTTT. This translates into CASSDRQISGNTIYF. The variable domain in full, completed from reference TRBV2 and TRBJ1-3, reads EPEVTQTPSHQVTQMGQEVILRCVPISNHLYFYWYRQILGQKVEFLVSFYNNEISEKSEIFDDQFSVERPDGSNFTLKIRSTKLEDSAMYFCASSDRQISGNTIYFGEGSWLTVV.

This clone was counted a single time. V usage is TRBV30 and J usage is TRBJ2-3, with D possibly being TRBD2 (6 bases). The CDR3 sequence is 15 residues long. Trimming took 2 bases from V and 2 from J, leaving 14 bases between them. Germline-derived CDR1 and CDR2 are GTSNPN and SVGIG (reference sequence). CDR3 in DNA: TGTGCCTGGAGTCAACTAGCAGACCCCACAGATACGCAGTATTTT. The encoded protein is CAWSQLADPTDTQYF.

This rearrangement joins TRBV9 to TRBJ1-4, with D perhaps matching TRBD1 (5 bases). The germline V gene encodes CDR1 SGDLS and CDR2 YYNGEE. The V end was cut by 0 bases, the J end by 8 bases, with 14 bases between. There are 15 residues in the CDR3. DNA for the CDR3: TGTGCCAGCAGCGTAGCGGGCAGGGTAGGGGAAAAACTGTTTTTT. This codes for CASSVAGRVGEKLFF. Using reference TRBV9 and TRBJ1-4 for the parts outside the CDR3, the full variable domain is DSGVTQTPKHLITATGQRVTLRCSPRSGDLSVYWYQQSLDQGLQFLIQYYNGEERAKGNILERFSAQQFPDLHSELNLSSLELGDSALYFCASSVAGRVGEKLFFGSGTQLSVL.

In its sample, this clone was seen a few times. Other nucleotide sequences from this sample produce the same CDR3. The rearrangement links TRBV5-1 to TRBJ1-1; the D is unclear. CDR3 size: 13 residues. Deletions cut 0 bases from V and 4 bases from J, with 7 bases between. The germline CDR1 and CDR2 sequences are SGHRS and YFSETQ. The DNA of the CDR3 is TGCGCCAGCAGCTTGGAACCCGGCACTGAAGCTTTCTTT. Protein product: CASSLEPGTEAFF.

The V and J genes are TRBV28 and TRBJ1-1; 8 bases are shared with TRBD1. Germline values: CDR1 MDHEN, CDR2 SYDVKM. The CDR3 loop spans 14 amino acids. With V trimmed by 2 bases and J by 5 bases, 4 bases remained unmatched. CDR3 sequence (DNA): TGTGCCAGCAGTTTAAAACAGGGGGTAACTGAAGCTTTCTTT. Translation: CASSLKQGVTEAFF.

This chain uses TRBV5-5 with TRBJ2-1; TRBD1 aligns across 10 bases. Germline V gives CDR1 SGHKS, CDR2 YYEKEE (reference sequence). Trimming at V came to 4 bases and at J to 5 bases, leaving 9 bases not matched to a gene. This CDR3 region has 16 residues. DNA of the CDR3: TGTGCCAGCAGCCTACTACCGGGGACAGGGGACAATGAGCAGTTCTTC. Amino acid sequence: CASSLLPGTGDNEQFF.

This sequence joins TRBV19 and TRBJ1-3; D not certain. CDR3 length: 11 residues. Germline CDR1 LNHDA, CDR2 SQIVND (reference sequence). V was clipped by 11 bases and J by 7 bases, with 12 bases between them. The CDR3 loop is CAVTEGNTIYF. The CDR3 nucleotides are TGTGCCGTCACAGAGGGTAACACCATATATTTT. Together with reference TRBV19 and TRBJ1-3, the CDR3 gives the full variable domain: DGGITQSPKYLFRKEGQNVTLSCEQNLNHDAMYWYRQDPGQGLRLIYYSQIVNDFQKGDIAEGYSVSREKKESFPLTVTSAQKNPTAFYLCAVTEGNTIYFGEGSWLTVV.

This clone has just a few counts. The chain uses TRBV19 and TRBJ1-4; the D is unclear. V gave up 0 bases and J gave up 0 bases, with 5 bases separating them. This CDR3 spans 15 amino acids. CDR1 LNHDA and CDR2 SQIVND come from the germline V gene (reference sequence). CDR3 in DNA: TGTGCCAGTAGTATAGACGGAGCAACTAATGAAAAACTGTTTTTT. Translation gives CASSIDGATNEKLFF.

Only one count was recorded for this clone. This chain connects TRBV10-3 to TRBJ2-4, with 7 nucleotides matching TRBD1. The CDR3 is 13 residues long. The trim removed 9 bases at V and 5 bases at J, leaving 7 bases unmatched. Germline V gene sequence: CDR1 ENHRY, CDR2 SYGVKD. In DNA, the CDR3 is TGTGCCATTTCGGACAGGAAAGAAAACATTCAGTACTTC. Its protein is CAISDRKENIQYF.

The gene calls are TRBV29-1 and TRBJ1-5; D is undetermined. V was clipped by 4 bases and J by 4 bases, with 20 bases between them. This CDR3 comprises 16 residues. The germline gives CDR1 SQVTM, CDR2 ANQGSEA. The CDR3 DNA is TGCAGCGTTGCCGTCTCCGCGAGCCCCTCGAATCAGCCCCAGCATTTT. It encodes CSVAVSASPSNQPQHF.

The chain uses TRBV7-9 and TRBJ2-7, with 9 bases that match TRBD2. V trimming: 7 bases; J trimming: 1 base; junction bases outside the gene matches: 20. CDR1 SEHNR and CDR2 FQNEAQ come from the germline V gene (reference sequence). The CDR3 is made up of 19 amino acids. The CDR3 nucleotides read TGTGCCAGCACTACTGACCCGCTAGCGGGGCCCCTGGGGTCCTACGAGCAGTACTTC. Its protein product is CASTTDPLAGPLGSYEQYF.

The chain recombines TRBV4-2 with TRBJ2-5, with 7 bases aligning to TRBD2. Germline trimming cut 1 base from V and 5 bases from J; bases unmatched to any gene: 1. This CDR3 spans 13 amino acids. The V gene's germline CDR1 is LGHNA and CDR2 YNFKEQ. The CDR3 sequence is CASSQVGGETQYF. DNA for the CDR3: TGTGCCAGCAGCCAAGTCGGGGGGGAGACCCAGTACTTC.

About this clone itself: One end of the junction fails to match germline, which may point to a read error. The chain joins TRBV23-1 to TRBJ1-6; D might be TRBD1 (5 bases). TRBV23-1 is annotated as an ORF whose role is uncertain. This CDR3 comprises 15 residues. The CDR3 region is CASRGGSSYNSPLYF. CDR3 in DNA: TGCGCCAGCAGGGGGGGGAGTAGCTATAATTCACCCCTCTACTTT.

The V call is TRBV19, the J call TRBJ1-5; TRBD1 aligns across 7 bases. CDR1 LNHDA and CDR2 SQIVND come from the germline V gene (reference sequence). V shed 5 bases, J shed 7 bases, and the junction held 5 bases outside the gene matches. The CDR3 spans 13 residues. CDR3 nucleotide sequence: TGTGCCAGTAGTGTCGACAGGGCGCAGCCCCAGCATTTT. Its protein is CASSVDRAQPQHF.

The J gene is TRBJ2-3, the V gene TRBV28, with D perhaps matching TRBD2 (5 bases). V dropped 3 bases and J dropped 4 bases, with 26 bases sitting between them. CDR1 and CDR2 from the germline V gene are MDHEN and SYDVKM. The CDR3 length is 19 residues. The CDR3 reads CASSFFRGRVEGVADTQYF. CDR3 sequence (DNA): TGTGCCAGCAGTTTTTTCCGAGGTCGAGTTGAGGGTGTCGCAGATACGCAGTATTTT.